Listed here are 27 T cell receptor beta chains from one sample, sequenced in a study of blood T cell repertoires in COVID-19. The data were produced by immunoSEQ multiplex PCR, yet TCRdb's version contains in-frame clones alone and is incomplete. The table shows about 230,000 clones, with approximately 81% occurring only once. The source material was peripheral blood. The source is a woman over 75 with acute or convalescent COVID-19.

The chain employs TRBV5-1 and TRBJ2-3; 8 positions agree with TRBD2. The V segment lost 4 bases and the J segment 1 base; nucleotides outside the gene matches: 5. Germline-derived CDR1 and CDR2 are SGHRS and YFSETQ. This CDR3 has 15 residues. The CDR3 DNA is TGCGCCAGCAGCCTCTCGGGAGGGCGCACAGATACGCAGTATTTT. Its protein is CASSLSGGRTDTQYF.

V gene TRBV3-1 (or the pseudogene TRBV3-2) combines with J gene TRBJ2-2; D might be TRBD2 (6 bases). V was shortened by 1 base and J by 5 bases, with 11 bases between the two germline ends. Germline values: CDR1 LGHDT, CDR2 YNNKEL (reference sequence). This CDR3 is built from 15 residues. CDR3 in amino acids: CASSQVGLLTGELFF. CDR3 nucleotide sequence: TGTGCCAGCAGCCAAGTGGGACTTCTGACCGGGGAGCTGTTTTTT.

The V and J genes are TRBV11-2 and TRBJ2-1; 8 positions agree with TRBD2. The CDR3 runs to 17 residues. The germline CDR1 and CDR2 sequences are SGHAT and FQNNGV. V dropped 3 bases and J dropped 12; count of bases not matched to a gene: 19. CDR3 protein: CASSFVSGGLTREWQFF. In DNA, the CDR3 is TGTGCCAGCAGCTTTGTAAGCGGGGGCCTAACGCGGGAATGGCAGTTCTTC.

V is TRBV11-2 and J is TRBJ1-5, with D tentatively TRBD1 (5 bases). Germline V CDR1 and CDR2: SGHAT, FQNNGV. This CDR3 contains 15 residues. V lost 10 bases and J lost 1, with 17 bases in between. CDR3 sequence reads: CAIRTGYRSNQPQHF. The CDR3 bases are TGTGCCATCCGAACGGGCTACAGGAGCAATCAGCCCCAGCATTTT.

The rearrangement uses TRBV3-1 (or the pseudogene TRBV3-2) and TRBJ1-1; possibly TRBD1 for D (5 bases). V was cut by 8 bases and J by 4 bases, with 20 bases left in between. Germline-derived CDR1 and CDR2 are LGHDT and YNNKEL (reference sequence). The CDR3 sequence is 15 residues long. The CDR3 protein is CASGPGVMESTEAFF. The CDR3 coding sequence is TGTGCCAGCGGGCCGGGGGTTATGGAGAGCACTGAAGCTTTCTTT.

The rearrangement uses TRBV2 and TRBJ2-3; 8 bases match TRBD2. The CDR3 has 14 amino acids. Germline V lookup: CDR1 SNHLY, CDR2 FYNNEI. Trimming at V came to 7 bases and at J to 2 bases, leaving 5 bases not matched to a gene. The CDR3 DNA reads TGTGCCAGCAACATAGCGGGGCTCACAGATACGCAGTATTTT. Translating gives CASNIAGLTDTQYF.

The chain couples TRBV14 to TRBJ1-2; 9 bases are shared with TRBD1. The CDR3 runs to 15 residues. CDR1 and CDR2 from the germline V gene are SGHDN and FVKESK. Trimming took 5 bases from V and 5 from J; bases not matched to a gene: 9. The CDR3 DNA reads TGTGCCAGCAGCAAACAGGGGGCAACCGGGTATGGCTACACCTTC. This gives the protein CASSKQGATGYGYTF.

Here the CDR3 reads CASSQGPGGNNSPLHF. The CDR3 DNA reads TGTGCCAGCAGCCAGGGACCAGGGGGAAATAATTCACCCCTCCACTTT. V gene TRBV4-2 combines with J gene TRBJ1-6, with 7 bases matching TRBD1. The length of the CDR3 is 16 residues. Per the germline V gene, CDR1 is LGHNA and CDR2 is YNFKEQ. After removal of 3 bases from V and 5 bases from J, the junction contained 7 bases not matched to a gene.

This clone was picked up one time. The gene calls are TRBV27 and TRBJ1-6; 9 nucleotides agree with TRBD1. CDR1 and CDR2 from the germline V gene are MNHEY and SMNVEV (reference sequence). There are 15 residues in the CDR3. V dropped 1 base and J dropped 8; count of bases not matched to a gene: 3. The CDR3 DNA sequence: TGTGCCAGCAGTTTATTGGGACAGGGAGATTCACCCCTCCACTTT. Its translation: CASSLLGQGDSPLHF.

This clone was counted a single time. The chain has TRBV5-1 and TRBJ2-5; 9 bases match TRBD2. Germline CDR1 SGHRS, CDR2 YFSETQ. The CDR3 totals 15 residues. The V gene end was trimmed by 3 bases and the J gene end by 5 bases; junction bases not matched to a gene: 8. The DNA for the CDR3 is TGCGCCAGCAGCTCCTCGCGGGGGGGATGGGAGACCCAGTACTTC. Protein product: CASSSSRGGWETQYF.

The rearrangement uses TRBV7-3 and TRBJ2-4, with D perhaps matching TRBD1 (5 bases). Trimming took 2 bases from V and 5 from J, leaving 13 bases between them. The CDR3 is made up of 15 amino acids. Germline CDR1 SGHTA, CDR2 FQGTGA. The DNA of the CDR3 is TGTGCCAGCAGCTTAGGGGCAGGTGCCCAAAACATTCAGTACTTC. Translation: CASSLGAGAQNIQYF. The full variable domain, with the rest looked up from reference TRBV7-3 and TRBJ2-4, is GAGVSQTPSNKVTEKGKYVELRCDPISGHTALYWYRQSLGQGPEFLIYFQGTGAADDSGLPNDRFFAVRPEGSVSTLKIQRTERGDSAVYLCASSLGAGAQNIQYFGAGTRLSVL.

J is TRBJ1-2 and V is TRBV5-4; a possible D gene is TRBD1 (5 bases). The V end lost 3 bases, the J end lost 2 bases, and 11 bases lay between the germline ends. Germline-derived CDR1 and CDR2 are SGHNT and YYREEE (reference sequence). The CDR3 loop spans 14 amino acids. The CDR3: CASSSAGPNYGYTF. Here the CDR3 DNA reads TGTGCCAGCAGCTCGGCGGGGCCAAACTATGGCTACACCTTC.

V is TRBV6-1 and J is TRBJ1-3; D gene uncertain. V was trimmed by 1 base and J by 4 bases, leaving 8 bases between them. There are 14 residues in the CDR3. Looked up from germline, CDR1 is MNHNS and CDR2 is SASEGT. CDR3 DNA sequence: TGTGCCAGCAGTGAAGGTCCCCAGGGAAACACCATATATTTT. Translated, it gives CASSEGPQGNTIYF.

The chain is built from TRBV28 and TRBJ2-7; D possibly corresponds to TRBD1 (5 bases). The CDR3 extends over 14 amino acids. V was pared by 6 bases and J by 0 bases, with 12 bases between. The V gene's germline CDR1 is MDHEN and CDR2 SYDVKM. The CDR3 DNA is TGTGCCAGCAGCACCCCAGGGAACTCCTACGAGCAGTACTTC. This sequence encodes CASSTPGNSYEQYF.

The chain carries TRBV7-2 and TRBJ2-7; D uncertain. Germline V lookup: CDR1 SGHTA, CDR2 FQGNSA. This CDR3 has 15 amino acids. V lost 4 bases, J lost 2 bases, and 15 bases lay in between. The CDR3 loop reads CASSSPAPRPYEQYF. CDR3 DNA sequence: TGTGCCAGCAGCTCCCCCGCCCCTAGACCCTACGAGCAGTACTTC.

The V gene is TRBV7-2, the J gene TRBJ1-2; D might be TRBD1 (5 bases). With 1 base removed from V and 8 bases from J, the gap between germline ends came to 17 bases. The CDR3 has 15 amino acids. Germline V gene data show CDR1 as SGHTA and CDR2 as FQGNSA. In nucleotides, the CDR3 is TGTGCCAGCAGCTTAGAACGAGCCTCAGGGTCCGGCTACACCTTC. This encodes CASSLERASGSGYTF. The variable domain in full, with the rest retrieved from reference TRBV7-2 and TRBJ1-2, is GAGVSQSPSNKVTEKGKDVELRCDPISGHTALYWYRQSLGQGLEFLIYFQGNSAPDKSGLPSDRFSAERTGGSVSTLTIQRTQQEDSAVYLCASSLERASGSGYTFGSGTRLTVV.

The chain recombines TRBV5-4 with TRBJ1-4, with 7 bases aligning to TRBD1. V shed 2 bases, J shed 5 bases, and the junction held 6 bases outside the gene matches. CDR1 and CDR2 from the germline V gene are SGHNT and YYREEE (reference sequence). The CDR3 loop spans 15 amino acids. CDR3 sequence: CASSFTTGRNEKLFF. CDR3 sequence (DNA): TGTGCCAGCAGCTTCACGACAGGGCGAAATGAAAAACTGTTTTTT.

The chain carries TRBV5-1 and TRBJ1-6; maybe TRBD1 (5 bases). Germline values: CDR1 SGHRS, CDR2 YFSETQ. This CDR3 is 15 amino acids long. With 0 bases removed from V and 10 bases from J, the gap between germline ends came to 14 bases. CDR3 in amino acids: CASSLVGGEESPLHF. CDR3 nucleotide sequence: TGCGCCAGCAGCTTGGTAGGAGGGGAAGAATCACCCCTCCACTTT.

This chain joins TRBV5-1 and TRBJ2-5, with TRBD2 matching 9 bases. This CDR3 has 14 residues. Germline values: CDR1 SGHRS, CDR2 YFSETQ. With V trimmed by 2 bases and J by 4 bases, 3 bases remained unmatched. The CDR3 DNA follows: TGCGCCAGCAGCTTTGGAGCGGGAGGAGAGACCCAGTACTTC. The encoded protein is CASSFGAGGETQYF.

CDR3 nucleotides: TGTGCCAGCAGTCATGGACAGGGGAGGCAGCCCCAGCATTTT. Translating it yields CASSHGQGRQPQHF. The chain is built from TRBV3-1 (or the pseudogene TRBV3-2) and TRBJ1-5; 9 bases align to TRBD1. Looked up from germline, CDR1 is LGHDT and CDR2 is YNNKEL (reference sequence). The V gene end was trimmed by 6 bases and the J gene end by 7 bases; junction bases not matched to a gene: 7. The CDR3 contains 14 residues.

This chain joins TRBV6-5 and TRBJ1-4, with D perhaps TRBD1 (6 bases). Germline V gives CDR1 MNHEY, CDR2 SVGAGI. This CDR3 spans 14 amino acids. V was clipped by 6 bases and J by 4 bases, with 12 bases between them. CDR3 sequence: CASRRDRNNEKLFF. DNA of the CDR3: TGTGCCAGCAGGAGAGACAGGAATAATGAAAAACTGTTTTTT.

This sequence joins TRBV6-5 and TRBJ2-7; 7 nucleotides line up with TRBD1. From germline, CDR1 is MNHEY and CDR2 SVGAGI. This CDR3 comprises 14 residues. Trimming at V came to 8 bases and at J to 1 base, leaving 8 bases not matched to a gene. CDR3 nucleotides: TGTGCCAGCTTTCGTAACAGGGGATCCTACGAGCAGTACTTC. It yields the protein CASFRNRGSYEQYF.

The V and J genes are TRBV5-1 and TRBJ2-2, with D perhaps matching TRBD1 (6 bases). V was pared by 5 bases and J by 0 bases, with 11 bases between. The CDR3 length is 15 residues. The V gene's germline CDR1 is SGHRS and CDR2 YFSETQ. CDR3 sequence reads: CASSIGQTNTGELFF. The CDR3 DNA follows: TGCGCCAGCAGTATAGGACAGACGAACACCGGGGAGCTGTTTTTT.

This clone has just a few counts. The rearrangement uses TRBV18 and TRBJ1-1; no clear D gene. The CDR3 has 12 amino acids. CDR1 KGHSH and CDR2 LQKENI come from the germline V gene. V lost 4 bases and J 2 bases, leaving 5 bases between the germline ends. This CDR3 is CASSRTNTEAFF. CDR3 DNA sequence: TGTGCCAGCTCACGCACAAACACTGAAGCTTTCTTT.

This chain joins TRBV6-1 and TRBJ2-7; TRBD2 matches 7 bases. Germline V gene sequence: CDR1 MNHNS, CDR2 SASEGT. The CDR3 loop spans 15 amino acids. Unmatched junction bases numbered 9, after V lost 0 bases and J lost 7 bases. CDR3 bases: TGTGCCAGCAGTGAAGCGGCTAGCGGCCGGGGGGAGCAGTACTTC. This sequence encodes CASSEAASGRGEQYF.

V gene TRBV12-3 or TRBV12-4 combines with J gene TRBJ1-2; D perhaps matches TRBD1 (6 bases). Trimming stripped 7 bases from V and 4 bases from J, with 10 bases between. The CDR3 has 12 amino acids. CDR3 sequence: CASMVDSYGYTF. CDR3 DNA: TGTGCCAGCATGGTGGACAGCTATGGCTACACCTTC.

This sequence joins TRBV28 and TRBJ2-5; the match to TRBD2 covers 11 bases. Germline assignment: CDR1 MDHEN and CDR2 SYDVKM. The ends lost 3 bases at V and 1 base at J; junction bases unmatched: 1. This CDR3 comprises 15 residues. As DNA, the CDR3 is TGTGCCAGCAGTTTCCTAGCGGGGGGCCAAGAGACCCAGTACTTC. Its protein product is CASSFLAGGQETQYF.